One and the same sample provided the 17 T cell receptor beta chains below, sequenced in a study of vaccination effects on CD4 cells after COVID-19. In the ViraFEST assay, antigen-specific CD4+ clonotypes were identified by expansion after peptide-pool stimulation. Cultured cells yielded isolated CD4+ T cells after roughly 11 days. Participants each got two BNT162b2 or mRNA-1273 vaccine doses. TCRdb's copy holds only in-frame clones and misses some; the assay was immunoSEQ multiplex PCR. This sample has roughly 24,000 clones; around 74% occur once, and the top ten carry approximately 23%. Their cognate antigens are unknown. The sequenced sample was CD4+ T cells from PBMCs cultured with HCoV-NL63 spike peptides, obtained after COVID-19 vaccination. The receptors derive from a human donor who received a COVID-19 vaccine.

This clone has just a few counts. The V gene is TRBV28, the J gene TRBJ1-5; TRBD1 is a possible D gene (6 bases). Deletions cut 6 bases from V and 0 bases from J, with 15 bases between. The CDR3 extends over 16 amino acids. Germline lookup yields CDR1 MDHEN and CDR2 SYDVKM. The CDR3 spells CASSFQGFDSNQPQHF. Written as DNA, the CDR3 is TGTGCCAGCAGCTTCCAGGGGTTTGATAGCAATCAGCCCCAGCATTTT.

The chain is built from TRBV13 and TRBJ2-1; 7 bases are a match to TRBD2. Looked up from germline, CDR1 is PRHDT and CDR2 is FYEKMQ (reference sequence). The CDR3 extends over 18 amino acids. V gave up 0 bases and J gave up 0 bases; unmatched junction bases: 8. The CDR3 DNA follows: TGTGCCAGCAGCTTAGGCTACCTAGCGGCAAGCTCCTACAATGAGCAGTTCTTC. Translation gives CASSLGYLAASSYNEQFF.

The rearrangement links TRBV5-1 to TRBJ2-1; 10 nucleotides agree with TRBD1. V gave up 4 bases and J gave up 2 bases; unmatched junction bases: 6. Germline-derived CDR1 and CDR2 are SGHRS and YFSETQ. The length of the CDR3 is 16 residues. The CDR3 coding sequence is TGCGCCAGCAGCGGCCGGACAGGGGGAGCCTACAATGAGCAGTTCTTC. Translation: CASSGRTGGAYNEQFF.

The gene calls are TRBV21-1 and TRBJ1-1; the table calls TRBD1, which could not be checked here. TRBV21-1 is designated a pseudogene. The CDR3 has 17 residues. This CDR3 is CASSKGARDRGHYGAFF. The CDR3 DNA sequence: TGTGCCAGCAGCAAAGGGGCCAGAGACAGGGGGCATTACGGGGCTTTCTTT.

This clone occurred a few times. The CDR3 bases are TGCGCCAGCAGCTCCACTAGCGGGACAGACAATGAGCAGTTCTTC. Translated: CASSSTSGTDNEQFF. V is TRBV5-1 and J is TRBJ2-1, with 10 bases identical to TRBD2. Germline CDR1 is SGHRS and CDR2 is YFSETQ. Trimming at V came to 3 bases and at J to 5 bases, leaving 5 bases not matched to a gene. CDR3 length: 15 residues.

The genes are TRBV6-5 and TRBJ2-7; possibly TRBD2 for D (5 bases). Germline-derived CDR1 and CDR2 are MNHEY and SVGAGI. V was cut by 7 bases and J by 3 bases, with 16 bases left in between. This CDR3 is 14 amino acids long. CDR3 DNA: TGTGCCAGCACTATCATAAGCGGAGGCTACGAGCAGTACTTC. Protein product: CASTIISGGYEQYF.

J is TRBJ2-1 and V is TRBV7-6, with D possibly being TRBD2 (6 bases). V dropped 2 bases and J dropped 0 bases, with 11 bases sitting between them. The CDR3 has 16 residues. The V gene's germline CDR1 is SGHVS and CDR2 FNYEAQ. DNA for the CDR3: TGTGCCAGCAGCTTAAGGGCGGGGAGCTCCTACAATGAGCAGTTCTTC. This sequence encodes CASSLRAGSSYNEQFF.

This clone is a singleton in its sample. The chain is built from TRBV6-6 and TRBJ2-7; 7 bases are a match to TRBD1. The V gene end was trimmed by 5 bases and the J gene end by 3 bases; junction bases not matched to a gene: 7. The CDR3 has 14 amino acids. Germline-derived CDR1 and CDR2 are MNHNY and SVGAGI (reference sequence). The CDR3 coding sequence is TGTGCCAGCAGTCACGCCGGACAGGACTACGAGCAGTACTTC. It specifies CASSHAGQDYEQYF.

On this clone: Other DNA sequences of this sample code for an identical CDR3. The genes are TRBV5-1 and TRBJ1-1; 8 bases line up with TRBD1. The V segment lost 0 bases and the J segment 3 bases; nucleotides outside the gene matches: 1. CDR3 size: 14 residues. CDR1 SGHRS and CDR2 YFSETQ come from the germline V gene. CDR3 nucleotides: TGCGCCAGCAGCTTGGCAGGGGGCTACACTGAAGCTTTCTTT. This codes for CASSLAGGYTEAFF.

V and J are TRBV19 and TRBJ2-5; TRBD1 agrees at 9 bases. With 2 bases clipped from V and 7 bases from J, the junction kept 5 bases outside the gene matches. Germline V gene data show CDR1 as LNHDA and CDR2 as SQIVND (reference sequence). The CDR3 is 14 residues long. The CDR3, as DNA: TGTGCCAGTAGTATACGGGGACAGGGAGGGACCCAGTACTTC. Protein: CASSIRGQGGTQYF.

CDR3: CASSSKGAGLFGSPLHF. The CDR3 region has the DNA TGTGCCAGCAGTTCAAAGGGAGCGGGGCTTTTCGGGTCACCCCTCCACTTT. The V call is TRBV6-2 or TRBV6-3, the J call TRBJ1-6; TRBD1 is a possible D gene (5 bases). The V end was cut by 4 bases, the J end by 10 bases, with 23 bases between. Germline V lookup: CDR1 MNHEY, CDR2 SVGEGT. The CDR3 covers 17 residues.

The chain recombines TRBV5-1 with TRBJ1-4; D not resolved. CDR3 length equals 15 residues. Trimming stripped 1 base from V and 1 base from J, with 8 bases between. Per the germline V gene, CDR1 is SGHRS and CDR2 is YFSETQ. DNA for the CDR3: TGCGCCAGCAGCTTGCGGCCAGAAACTAATGAAAAACTGTTTTTT. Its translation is CASSLRPETNEKLFF.

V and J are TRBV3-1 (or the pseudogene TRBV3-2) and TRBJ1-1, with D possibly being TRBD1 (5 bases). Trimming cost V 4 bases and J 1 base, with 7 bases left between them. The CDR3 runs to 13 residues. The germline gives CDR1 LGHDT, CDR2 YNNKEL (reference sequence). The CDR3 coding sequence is TGTGCCAGCAGCCCTGGACAGAACACTGAAGCTTTCTTT. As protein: CASSPGQNTEAFF.

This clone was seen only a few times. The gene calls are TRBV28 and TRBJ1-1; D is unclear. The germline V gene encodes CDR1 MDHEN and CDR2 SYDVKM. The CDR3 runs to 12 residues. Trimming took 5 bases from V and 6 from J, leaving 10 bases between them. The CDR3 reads CASSPRGSEAFF. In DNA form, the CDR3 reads TGTGCCAGCAGTCCGAGAGGCTCTGAAGCTTTCTTT.

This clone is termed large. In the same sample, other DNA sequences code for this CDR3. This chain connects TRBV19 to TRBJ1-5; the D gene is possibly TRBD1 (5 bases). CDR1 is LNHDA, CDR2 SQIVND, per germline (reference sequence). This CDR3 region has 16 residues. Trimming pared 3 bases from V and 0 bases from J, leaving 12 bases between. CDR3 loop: CASSIRTGGSNQPQHF. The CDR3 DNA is TGTGCCAGTAGTATTCGCACAGGAGGTAGCAATCAGCCCCAGCATTTT. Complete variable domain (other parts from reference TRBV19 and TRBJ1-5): DGGITQSPKYLFRKEGQNVTLSCEQNLNHDAMYWYRQDPGQGLRLIYYSQIVNDFQKGDIAEGYSVSREKKESFPLTVTSAQKNPTAFYLCASSIRTGGSNQPQHFGDGTRLSIL.

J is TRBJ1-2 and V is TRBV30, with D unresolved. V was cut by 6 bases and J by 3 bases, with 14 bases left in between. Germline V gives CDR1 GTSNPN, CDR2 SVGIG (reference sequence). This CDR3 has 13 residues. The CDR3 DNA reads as TGTGCCTGCCGAAGGAGGGATGACTATGGCTACACCTTC. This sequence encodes CACRRRDDYGYTF.

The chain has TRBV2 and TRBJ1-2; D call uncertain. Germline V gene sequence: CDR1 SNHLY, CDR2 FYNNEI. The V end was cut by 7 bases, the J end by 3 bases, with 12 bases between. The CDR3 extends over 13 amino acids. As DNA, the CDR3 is TGTGCCAGCAAGACTGGTACCGACTATGGCTACACCTTC. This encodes CASKTGTDYGYTF.